Listed below are T cell receptor beta chains from one sample, sequenced in a study of PD-1 blockade in classical Hodgkin lymphoma. Sequenced by immunoSEQ multiplex PCR; TCRdb stores in-frame clones only, minus some. The sample comprises tens of thousands of clones, approximately 85% of which are singletons, and approximately 2.4% rests with the top ten. The material sequenced was CD4+ T cells from blood, taken before the fourth cycle of nivolumab. Receptors were obtained from a human donor with classical Hodgkin lymphoma. The CDR3 runs from the conserved cysteine through the conserved F or W. The D gene is left open where the match is weak. Expanded clones are given a class, and other clones once, few, many or no size at all.

>NA|15|TRBV7-6|TRBJ2-3|NA
TGTGCCAGCAGCTTAGAGACAGGACACACAGATACGCAGTATTTT
CASSLETGHTDTQYF
>TRBD1|15|TRBV5-1|TRBJ2-5|NA
TGCGCCAGCAGTCCGTCGACAGGGGACCAAGAGACCCAGTACTTC
CASSPSTGDQETQYF
>TRBD1|14|TRBV30|TRBJ2-2|NA
TGTGCCTGGAGTCTACTTGACAGGGCCCTCGAGCTGTTTTTT
CAWSLLDRALELFF
>NA|12|TRBV6-5|TRBJ2-3|NA
TGTGCCAGCAGCCCCCACCCAAGTACGCAGTATTTT
CASSPHPSTQYF
>NA|15|TRBV15|TRBJ2-7|NA
TGTGCCACCAGCAGAGATCAAGTAAGCTCCTACGAGCAGTACTTC
CATSRDQVSSYEQYF
>NA|15|TRBV7-2|TRBJ2-2|NA
TGTGCCAGCAGCTTAGTTCCCGCAAACACCGGGGAGCTGTTTTTT
CASSLVPANTGELFF
>NA|13|TRBV25-1|TRBJ1-4|NA
TGTGCCAGCAGTGAATTAACTAATGAAAAACTGTTTTTT
CASSELTNEKLFF
>NA|13|TRBV28|TRBJ1-2|few
TGTGCCAGCAGTGGGGGAGGGCGCTATGGCTACACCTTC
CASSGGGRYGYTF
>NA|14|TRBV19|TRBJ1-1|NA
TGTGCCAGTATCCCACAGCACCCGAACACTGAAGCTTTCTTT
CASIPQHPNTEAFF
>NA|14|TRBV4-1|TRBJ2-1|once
TGCGCCAGCAGCCCGGGCGGGGGCTATAATGAGCAGTTCTTC
CASSPGGGYNEQFF
>NA|11|TRBV10-3|TRBJ2-7|few
TGTGCCATCAGTGAGTCGACCGAGCAGTACTTC
CAISESTEQYF
>NA|17|TRBV14|TRBJ1-4|NA
TGTGCCAGCAGCCAAGATATGACTGCAACAACTAATGAAAAACTGTTTTTT
CASSQDMTATTNEKLFF
>TRBD1|18|TRBV27|TRBJ1-5|NA
TGTGCCAGCAGGGAACCCCGGGACAGGGTAATTGAGGATCAGCCCCAGCATTTT
CASREPRDRVIEDQPQHF
>TRBD2|16|TRBV5-4|TRBJ2-2|NA
TGTGCCAGCAGCTTACCGGGACTAATGAACACCGGGGAGCTGTTTTTT
CASSLPGLMNTGELFF
>TRBD2|18|TRBV27|TRBJ2-1|NA
TGTGCCAGCAGGAGCGGGACTAGCGGGAAGAGAAGTCGCAATGAGCAGTTCTTC
CASRSGTSGKRSRNEQFF
>TRBD2|14|TRBV7-2|TRBJ2-5|NA
TGTGCCAGCAGCCGAGGCGGCGGGGGAGAGACCCAGTACTTC
CASSRGGGGETQYF